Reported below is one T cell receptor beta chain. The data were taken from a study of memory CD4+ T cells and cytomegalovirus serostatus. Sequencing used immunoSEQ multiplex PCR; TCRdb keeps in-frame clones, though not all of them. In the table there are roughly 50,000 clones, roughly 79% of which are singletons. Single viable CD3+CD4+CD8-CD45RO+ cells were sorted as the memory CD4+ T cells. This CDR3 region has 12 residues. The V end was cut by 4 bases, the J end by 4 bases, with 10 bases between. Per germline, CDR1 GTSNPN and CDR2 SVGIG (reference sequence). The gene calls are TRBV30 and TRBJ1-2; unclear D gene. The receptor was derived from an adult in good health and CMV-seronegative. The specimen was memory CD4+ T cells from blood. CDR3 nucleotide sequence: TGTGCCTGGACACAGACATTCTATGGCTACACCTTC. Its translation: CAWTQTFYGYTF.